The 8 T cell receptor beta chains listed next were all sequenced from one sample in a study of siplizumab effects on memory and regulatory T cells. Sequencing used immunoSEQ multiplex PCR; TCRdb keeps in-frame clones, though not all of them. This sample has approximately 70,000 clones, with roughly nine tenths found just once. The sequenced sample was CD8+ T cells sorted from blood. The receptors shown here come from a human donor in good health.

V gene TRBV6-1 combines with J gene TRBJ1-1, with D tentatively TRBD1 (6 bases). The V gene's germline CDR1 is MNHNS and CDR2 SASEGT. The CDR3 length is 12 residues. V lost 11 bases, J lost 1 base, and 11 bases lay in between. CDR3 nucleotide sequence: TGTGCCGGACGGACAGAGAACACTGAAGCTTTCTTT. Its protein is CAGRTENTEAFF.

The chain joins TRBV6-5 to TRBJ2-2; 9 bases align to TRBD1. V was clipped by 9 bases and J by 4 bases; unmatched bases: 9. Germline V gene data show CDR1 as MNHEY and CDR2 as SVGAGI. The CDR3 covers 15 residues. CDR3 loop: CASSQGTGSTGELFF. The CDR3 coding sequence is TGTGCCAGTTCCCAAGGGACAGGGAGCACCGGGGAGCTGTTTTTT.

J is TRBJ1-1 and V is TRBV7-3, with TRBD1 as a possible D gene (5 bases). This CDR3 region has 16 residues. Between the trimmed V and J ends, which lost 6 bases and 4 bases, there was a span of 21 bases. Germline CDR1 reads SGHTA; CDR2 reads FQGTGA. Here the CDR3 reads CASSPFGALGFTEAFF. The CDR3 DNA is TGTGCCAGCAGTCCCTTTGGGGCGCTTGGATTCACTGAAGCTTTCTTT.

The chain links TRBV15 to TRBJ2-7; TRBD2 is a possible D gene (5 bases). V was clipped by 8 bases and J by 6 bases, with 17 bases between them. The germline V gene encodes CDR1 LNHNV and CDR2 YYDKDF (reference sequence). CDR3 length equals 13 residues. The chain's CDR3 is CATGSWGSAEQYF. The CDR3 bases are TGTGCCACCGGGAGTTGGGGTTCCGCCGAGCAGTACTTC.

The chain employs TRBV7-9 and TRBJ2-1; 8 positions agree with TRBD2. J lost 5 bases, V lost 3 bases, and 9 bases had no gene match. Germline V CDR1 and CDR2: SEHNR, FQNEAQ (reference sequence). CDR3 length: 16 residues. In nucleotides, the CDR3 is TGTGCCAGCAGCTTCCCAACGGGGGGGGTGGACAATGAGCAGTTCTTC. Amino acid sequence: CASSFPTGGVDNEQFF.

V is TRBV4-1 and J is TRBJ2-1, with D perhaps matching TRBD1 (5 bases). CDR1 and CDR2 from the germline V gene are MGHRA and YSYEKL. CDR3 length: 14 amino acids. V lost 0 bases and J lost 8, with 11 bases in between. Here the CDR3 DNA reads TGCGCCAGCAGCCAAGAGGAGCTAGGGGATGAGCAGTTCTTC. Translating it yields CASSQEELGDEQFF.

This clone came up once. The chain joins TRBV6-6 to TRBJ1-2; 8 positions agree with TRBD1. From germline, CDR1 is MNHNY and CDR2 SVGAGI (reference sequence). The CDR3 runs 13 residues. V trimming: 6 bases; J trimming: 5 bases; junction bases outside the gene matches: 5. CDR3 nucleotide sequence: TGTGCCAGCAGCCCGGACAGGGAGTATGGCTACACCTTC. Its protein is CASSPDREYGYTF.

This chain uses TRBV2 with TRBJ2-3; D is undetermined. There are 14 residues in the CDR3. Germline V gives CDR1 SNHLY, CDR2 FYNNEI. V lost 10 bases to trimming and J lost 3 bases, with 17 bases between them. The CDR3 DNA is TGTGCCACGATAAAGAAGGGTCGTACAGATACGCAGTATTTT. Amino acid sequence: CATIKKGRTDTQYF.